The 26 T cell receptor beta chains in this list originate from one sample, sequenced in a study of blood T cell repertoires in COVID-19 (TCRdb year 2020). Libraries were made using the immunoSEQ multiplex PCR assay. This is the immuneACCESS table as TCRdb keeps it, with only in-frame sequences that have V and J called. A part of the clones is gone; compared with another copy, unresolved V genes explain less than half, and the rest is unexplained. The sample table contains about 68,000 clones; only one count was recorded for roughly nine tenths of them. Roughly 8.8% of the sample comes from the top ten. The sample comprised peripheral blood. Receptors originate from a man aged 50 to 60 with active COVID-19.

The chain carries TRBV15 and TRBJ2-7; 9 bases line up with TRBD1. This CDR3 is 15 amino acids long. With 0 bases clipped from V and 5 bases from J, the junction kept 5 bases outside the gene matches. Germline V gene sequence: CDR1 LNHNV, CDR2 YYDKDF (reference sequence). CDR3 amino acids: CATSRERQGVNEQYF. In DNA, the CDR3 is TGTGCCACCAGCAGAGAAAGACAGGGGGTCAACGAGCAGTACTTC.

The chain combines TRBV6-6 with TRBJ2-7; a weak D match, TRBD1 (6 bases). The V and J ends lost 2 bases and 0 bases respectively, with 11 bases between them. The CDR3 totals 15 residues. The V gene's germline CDR1 is MNHNY and CDR2 SVGAGI (reference sequence). The CDR3 DNA reads TGTGCCAGCAGTTACGAACAGGGCCACTCCTACGAGCAGTACTTC. Translated: CASSYEQGHSYEQYF.

The rearrangement uses TRBV2 and TRBJ1-4; D unresolved. This CDR3 has 14 residues. Germline lookup yields CDR1 SNHLY and CDR2 FYNNEI. Trimming took 7 bases from V and 0 from J, leaving 9 bases between them. The CDR3 coding sequence is TGTGCCAGCAACCGACTCACAACTAATGAAAAACTGTTTTTT. Translation gives CASNRLTTNEKLFF. Full variable domain (rest looked up from reference TRBV2 and TRBJ1-4): EPEVTQTPSHQVTQMGQEVILRCVPISNHLYFYWYRQILGQKVEFLVSFYNNEISEKSEIFDDQFSVERPDGSNFTLKIRSTKLEDSAMYFCASNRLTTNEKLFFGSGTQLSVL.

This chain links TRBV7-8 with TRBJ1-1, with TRBD1 identical over 10 bases. V was pared by 3 bases and J by 7 bases, with 5 bases of the junction left unmatched. Germline V gene sequence: CDR1 SGHVS, CDR2 FQNEAQ. The CDR3 runs to 14 residues. CDR3 residues: CASSFWDRGSEAFF. The DNA for the CDR3 is TGTGCCAGCAGCTTCTGGGACAGGGGAAGTGAAGCTTTCTTT.

The chain has TRBV12-3 or TRBV12-4 and TRBJ1-1, with no clear D. Trimming took off 4 bases at V and 4 bases at J, with 10 bases between the two ends. The CDR3 runs 13 residues. CDR3 amino acids: CASSSGPSTEAFF. Written as DNA, the CDR3 is TGTGCCAGCAGTTCCGGTCCGAGCACTGAAGCTTTCTTT.

J is TRBJ2-7 and V is TRBV7-9; 9 nucleotides align to TRBD1. The V gene end was trimmed by 0 bases and the J gene end by 4 bases; junction bases not matched to a gene: 10. The germline V gene encodes CDR1 SEHNR and CDR2 FQNEAQ (reference sequence). This CDR3 has 17 amino acids. CDR3 loop: CASSLARGQGRGYEQYF. The CDR3 DNA reads TGTGCCAGCAGCTTAGCCCGCGGACAGGGGAGGGGATACGAGCAGTACTTC.

The rearrangement links TRBV15 to TRBJ2-3; D ambiguous. Germline values: CDR1 LNHNV, CDR2 YYDKDF (reference sequence). V lost 4 bases and J 2 bases, leaving 13 bases between the germline ends. CDR3 length: 15 amino acids. For the CDR3, the DNA is TGTGCCACCAGCACCCAGTTGGTGCCCACAGATACGCAGTATTTT. It translates to CATSTQLVPTDTQYF.

The chain carries TRBV7-9 and TRBJ2-2; D remains unclear. The CDR3 consists of 16 residues. The V and J ends lost 0 bases and 3 bases respectively, with 11 bases between them. Per germline, CDR1 SEHNR and CDR2 FQNEAQ (reference sequence). For the CDR3, the DNA is TGTGCCAGCAGCTTAGCGGAAGGAGAGTACACCGGGGAGCTGTTTTTT. It specifies CASSLAEGEYTGELFF. Together with reference TRBV7-9 and TRBJ2-2, the CDR3 gives the full variable domain: DTGVSQNPRHKITKRGQNVTFRCDPISEHNRLYWYRQTLGQGPEFLTYFQNEAQLEKSRLLSDRFSAERPKGSFSTLEIQRTEQGDSAMYLCASSLAEGEYTGELFFGEGSRLTVL.

This clone appeared once. J is TRBJ2-7 and V is TRBV5-1; 7 bases map to TRBD1. The CDR3 has 16 residues. Germline CDR1 and CDR2: SGHRS and YFSETQ. Unmatched junction bases numbered 6, after V lost 0 bases and J lost 0 bases. The CDR3 nucleotides read TGCGCCAGCAGCTTGGGGGACAGAGGTGTCTCCTACGAGCAGTACTTC. Protein: CASSLGDRGVSYEQYF.

The chain couples TRBV4-1 to TRBJ2-3, with TRBD1 matching 9 bases. The CDR3 sequence is 18 residues long. Germline loops: CDR1 MGHRA, CDR2 YSYEKL. V dropped 2 bases and J dropped 6; count of bases not matched to a gene: 15. CDR3 in amino acids: CASSQYVIRDRAGDTQYF. CDR3 DNA: TGCGCCAGCAGCCAATATGTTATCCGGGACAGGGCGGGGGATACGCAGTATTTT.

This rearrangement joins TRBV12-5 to TRBJ1-5, with D hard to call. CDR3 length equals 15 residues. Germline CDR1 LGHNT, CDR2 FRNRAP. V was cut by 8 bases and J by 2 bases, with 16 bases left in between. The CDR3 here is CASHLEGRGNQPQHF. The CDR3 DNA follows: TGTGCTAGTCATCTAGAGGGCCGCGGCAATCAGCCCCAGCATTTT.

This chain connects TRBV19 to TRBJ1-2; D is unclear. The CDR3 is made up of 14 amino acids. V dropped 6 bases and J dropped 3 bases, with 14 bases sitting between them. CDR1 LNHDA and CDR2 SQIVND come from the germline V gene (reference sequence). Here the CDR3 reads CASRLRLGDYGYTF. CDR3 coding DNA: TGTGCCAGTAGACTCCGCCTGGGAGACTATGGCTACACCTTC.

The chain employs TRBV7-2 and TRBJ1-2, with D perhaps TRBD1 (6 bases). This CDR3 is built from 13 residues. The V end lost 5 bases, the J end lost 6 bases, and 13 bases lay between the germline ends. Germline CDR1 reads SGHTA; CDR2 reads FQGNSA. The CDR3 nucleotides read TGTGCCAGCAGCAAGGGACACCGAGATGGCTACACCTTC. It translates to CASSKGHRDGYTF.

The count of this clone is one. This rearrangement joins TRBV6-5 to TRBJ2-3, with D tentatively TRBD2 (6 bases). Germline CDR1 is MNHEY and CDR2 is SVGAGI. The CDR3 runs to 14 residues. V was clipped by 10 bases and J by 3 bases, with 17 bases between them. This CDR3 is CATTQGGRTDTQYF. The CDR3 coding sequence is TGTGCCACCACGCAAGGAGGGAGGACAGATACGCAGTATTTT.

This chain uses TRBV6-4 with TRBJ2-3; D possibly corresponds to TRBD1 (6 bases). The germline gives CDR1 MRHNA, CDR2 SNTAGT. Trimming stripped 3 bases from V and 1 base from J, with 11 bases between. The CDR3 totals 15 residues. The CDR3 DNA follows: TGTGCCAGCAGTGATTTGCCAGGGGGCACAGATACGCAGTATTTT. Encoded protein: CASSDLPGGTDTQYF.

The rearrangement links TRBV6-2 or TRBV6-3 to TRBJ1-4; D is unclear. CDR1 and CDR2 (germline): MNHEY, SVGEGT. The CDR3 loop spans 14 amino acids. V was pared by 5 bases and J by 4 bases, with 11 bases between. The CDR3 spells CASSRNSVNEKLFF. Written as DNA, the CDR3 is TGTGCCAGCAGTAGAAACAGTGTTAATGAAAAACTGTTTTTT.

The J gene is TRBJ1-2, the V gene TRBV2, with TRBD1 matching over 10 bases. CDR3 length: 13 residues. Germline lookup yields CDR1 SNHLY and CDR2 FYNNEI. V was pared by 5 bases and J by 7 bases, with 4 bases of the junction left unmatched. The CDR3: CASSRQGASGYTF. For the CDR3, the DNA is TGTGCCAGCAGTCGACAGGGGGCAAGTGGCTACACCTTC. Supplemented by reference TRBV2 and TRBJ1-2, the full variable domain reads EPEVTQTPSHQVTQMGQEVILRCVPISNHLYFYWYRQILGQKVEFLVSFYNNEISEKSEIFDDQFSVERPDGSNFTLKIRSTKLEDSAMYFCASSRQGASGYTFGSGTRLTVV.

In its sample, this clone was seen a few times. The CDR3 bases are TGTGCCAGCAGTGCCGAGACAGAGCGCTCCTACAATGAGCAGTTCTTC. Its protein product is CASSAETERSYNEQFF. The rearrangement links TRBV6-1 to TRBJ2-1, with a tentative D call TRBD1 (5 bases). In germline, CDR1 is MNHNS, CDR2 SASEGT. V was cut by 4 bases and J by 0 bases, with 13 bases left in between. CDR3 size: 16 residues.

The rearrangement uses TRBV2 and TRBJ2-1; unclear D gene. Germline V lookup: CDR1 SNHLY, CDR2 FYNNEI. The CDR3 runs 12 residues. V was cut by 8 bases and J by 2 bases, with 7 bases left in between. The CDR3 DNA sequence: TGTGCCAGCCTGGAGACCTACAATGAGCAGTTCTTC. This sequence encodes CASLETYNEQFF.

On this clone itself: The same CDR3 also results from other DNA sequences found in this sample. V gene TRBV12-3 or TRBV12-4 combines with J gene TRBJ1-1; TRBD1 matches at 8 bases. The CDR3 covers 13 residues. Trimming removed 3 bases from V and 4 bases from J; junction bases left unmatched: 1. CDR3 loop: CASSLGQATEAFF. DNA for the CDR3: TGTGCCAGCAGTTTGGGACAGGCCACTGAAGCTTTCTTT.

J is TRBJ1-6 and V is TRBV4-3, with unresolved D. V lost 0 bases and J lost 14, with 11 bases in between. This CDR3 has 13 amino acids. In germline, CDR1 is LGHNA, CDR2 YSLEER. For the CDR3, the DNA is TGCGCCAGCAGCCAAGAAGCCCGAGGGTCCCTCCACTTT. It encodes CASSQEARGSLHF.

V and J are TRBV3-1 (or the pseudogene TRBV3-2) and TRBJ2-5, with D possibly TRBD2 on 8 matching bases. Trimming shortened V by 0 bases and J by 2 bases, and 16 bases separated the two germline ends. In germline, CDR1 is LGHDT, CDR2 YNNKEL (reference sequence). There are 17 residues in the CDR3. The CDR3 DNA reads as TGTGCCAGCAGCCAAGATCAGGGGGGACTAGGGCAAGAGACCCAGTACTTC. It encodes CASSQDQGGLGQETQYF.

The chain is built from TRBV7-2 and TRBJ2-1, with TRBD2 identical over 10 bases. CDR1 is SGHTA and CDR2 is FQGNSA in the germline V gene. This CDR3 is 16 amino acids long. V was pared by 1 base and J by 4 bases, with 4 bases of the junction left unmatched. The CDR3 spells CASSLGGSGGYNEQFF. The CDR3 region has the DNA TGTGCCAGCAGCTTAGGTGGTAGCGGGGGGTACAATGAGCAGTTCTTC.

This chain connects TRBV3-1 (or the pseudogene TRBV3-2) to TRBJ2-3; D gene uncertain. Trimming removed 1 base from V and 2 bases from J, with 10 bases in between. The CDR3 runs 15 residues. CDR1 and CDR2 (germline): LGHDT, YNNKEL (reference sequence). CDR3 coding DNA: TGTGCCAGCAGCCAAGGCGGTAGCCACACAGATACGCAGTATTTT. Translation gives CASSQGGSHTDTQYF.

This chain connects TRBV6-2 or TRBV6-3 to TRBJ2-7; tentatively, D is TRBD1 (7 bases). Trimming removed 5 bases at V and 0 bases at J, with 14 bases between. This CDR3 spans 15 amino acids. Germline V gene data show CDR1 as MNHEY and CDR2 as SVGEGT. CDR3 loop: CASSNPGGSSYEQYF. The CDR3 region has the DNA TGTGCCAGCAGTAATCCAGGGGGGAGCTCCTACGAGCAGTACTTC.

J is TRBJ1-3 and V is TRBV9, with D possibly matching TRBD1 (5 bases). Per germline, CDR1 SGDLS and CDR2 YYNGEE. This CDR3 is built from 15 residues. The ends were cut back, 3 bases at V and 0 bases at J, with 10 bases in the middle. This CDR3 reads CASSEQVTSGNTIYF. The CDR3 DNA reads TGTGCCAGCAGCGAACAGGTCACCTCTGGAAACACCATATATTTT.